Listed here is a single T cell receptor (beta chain). Its antigen is still unknown. This sample stems from a study of shared clonotypes between healthy human individuals. Study outcomes and limitations: The study drew on few donors, limiting represented genetic and exposure-history diversity. Larger estimated richness was generally seen in naive subsets than in memory subsets.

Sorted-subset replicate PCRs used 150 to 200 ng of genomic DNA. This amount corresponded to about 29,000 T cell genomes. Sequencing used immunoSEQ multiplex PCR; TCRdb keeps in-frame clones, though not all of them. Here the sample spans millions of clones, just under 95% being singletons. The V gene's germline CDR1 is LGHNA and CDR2 YNFKEQ. V was clipped by 4 bases and J by 3 bases, with 13 bases between them. The CDR3 runs 14 residues. Naive CD8 isolation took CD45RO-negative cells positively selected for CCR7 and excluded terminally differentiated effector memory CD45RA+ cells. The receptor was isolated from a young man in good health. The J gene is TRBJ2-7, the V gene TRBV4-2, with D possibly being TRBD2 (6 bases). The sample was naive CD8+ T cells sorted from blood. As DNA, the CDR3 is TGTGCCAGCAGCCCCCCGGGACTGAGCTACGAGCAGTACTTC. Its translation is CASSPPGLSYEQYF.